This entry features one T cell receptor (beta chain) sequence. The antigen is not known. This entry belongs to a study of somatic mutations in cytotoxic T cells in rheumatoid arthritis. Study summary: Prior to any treatment and right after diagnosis, patient blood (less than 34 ml EDTA) was drawn. Some V beta antibody-stained T-cell populations were flow-sorted at nearly 100% purity, including V beta1+ cells sequenced for TCRB.

Regarding the study as a whole: Significant differences in CD8+ T-cell clonality were not found between rheumatoid arthritis patients and healthy controls (age-matched). Over 20% of CD8+ cells belonged to the largest CD8+ clone in about an eighth of the roughly 65 patients.

This CDR3 is 16 amino acids long. Trimming took 2 bases from V and 6 from J, leaving 20 bases between them. Germline CDR1 reads LGHNT; CDR2 reads FRNRAP. Assay used: immunoSEQ multiplex PCR; TCRdb lists only in-frame clones, some missing. The data contain about 23,000 clones, 65% to 85% of them singletons. Sequenced sample: CD8+ T cells sorted from blood. V is TRBV12-5 and J is TRBJ2-7; D unresolved. This clonotype was sampled from an adult with rheumatoid arthritis. The CDR3 DNA follows: TGTGCTAGTGGTTTGCCACACGGCTCCCTTTCGGGCGAGCAGTACTTC. It encodes CASGLPHGSLSGEQYF.